The 17 T cell receptor beta chains given below trace back to one sample, sequenced in a study of blood T cell repertoires in COVID-19. The protocol was immunoSEQ multiplex PCR, while the TCRdb copy is restricted to in-frame clones and leaves out a portion. This table has about 200,000 clones, about three quarters appearing once. Sequencing was performed on peripheral blood. These receptors originate from a woman in her 70s with acute or convalescent COVID-19.

The chain joins TRBV28 to TRBJ2-4; D gene ambiguous. Trimming removed 6 bases from V and 0 bases from J, with 15 bases in between. The CDR3 consists of 16 residues. Germline V gene data show CDR1 as MDHEN and CDR2 as SYDVKM. CDR3 residues: CASSPDGEIAKNIQYF. CDR3 DNA: TGTGCCAGCAGCCCCGACGGAGAGATAGCCAAAAACATTCAGTACTTC.

The V and J genes are TRBV7-6 and TRBJ2-2, with 8 positions matching TRBD2. The length of the CDR3 is 15 residues. Looked up from germline, CDR1 is SGHVS and CDR2 is FNYEAQ. The junction had 3 bases not matched to a gene; V was cut back by 1 base and J by 5 bases. Here the CDR3 reads CASSLEAGATGELFF. DNA of the CDR3: TGTGCCAGCAGCTTAGAAGCGGGAGCTACCGGGGAGCTGTTTTTT. Full variable domain (rest looked up from reference TRBV7-6 and TRBJ2-2): GAGVSQSPRYKVTKRGQDVALRCDPISGHVSLYWYRQALGQGPEFLTYFNYEAQQDKSGLPNDRFSAERPEGSISTLTIQRTEQRDSAMYRCASSLEAGATGELFFGEGSRLTVL.

This chain links TRBV30 with TRBJ1-1; 8 bases match TRBD1. Germline V gene lookup returns CDR1 GTSNPN and CDR2 SVGIG (reference sequence). The CDR3 is made up of 13 amino acids. V was pared by 0 bases and J by 4 bases, with 1 base of the junction left unmatched. CDR3 DNA: TGTGCCTGGAGTGTAACAGGGGGCACTGAAGCTTTCTTT. The encoded protein is CAWSVTGGTEAFF. The whole variable domain, remainder taken from reference TRBV30 and TRBJ1-1, is SQTIHQWPATLVQPVGSPLSLECTVEGTSNPNLYWYRQAAGRGLQLLFYSVGIGQISSEVPQNLSASRPQDRQFILSSKKLLLSDSGFYLCAWSVTGGTEAFFGQGTRLTVV.

The chain has TRBV30 and TRBJ1-6, with 8 bases matching TRBD1. Germline V gene data show CDR1 as GTSNPN and CDR2 as SVGIG (reference sequence). The CDR3 contains 13 residues. The J segment lost 9 bases and the V segment lost 2 bases, leaving 3 bases of the junction unmatched. The CDR3 bases are TGTGCCTGGAGTCTAACAGGGGGTTCACCCCTCCACTTT. It is translated as CAWSLTGGSPLHF.

This clone was observed a few times. The chain carries TRBV28 and TRBJ2-1; D not certain. Germline-derived CDR1 and CDR2 are MDHEN and SYDVKM. V was trimmed by 2 bases and J by 0 bases, leaving 8 bases between them. This CDR3 has 15 residues. This CDR3 reads CASSLVGVSYNEQFF. For the CDR3, the DNA is TGTGCCAGCAGTTTAGTAGGAGTCTCCTACAATGAGCAGTTCTTC.

The rearrangement uses TRBV28 and TRBJ2-6; TRBD1 is a possible D gene (6 bases). The germline V gene encodes CDR1 MDHEN and CDR2 SYDVKM. V was clipped by 8 bases and J by 1 base, with 12 bases between them. The CDR3 loop spans 15 amino acids. The CDR3 region is CASLQDRSGANVLTF. In DNA form, the CDR3 reads TGTGCCAGCCTACAAGACAGGTCTGGGGCCAACGTCCTGACTTTC.

This chain joins TRBV5-4 and TRBJ2-1; D uncertain. Germline CDR1 SGHNT, CDR2 YYREEE (reference sequence). This CDR3 contains 12 residues. Deletions cut 0 bases from V and 7 bases from J, with 5 bases between. The CDR3 spells CASSLVLNEQFF. The CDR3 DNA is TGTGCCAGCAGCTTGGTTCTAAATGAGCAGTTCTTC.

This chain links TRBV27 with TRBJ2-2; 8 bases fit TRBD2. Trimming cost V 8 bases and J 2 bases; bases outside gene matches: 4. This CDR3 region has 14 residues. Germline values: CDR1 MNHEY, CDR2 SMNVEV (reference sequence). CDR3 loop: CASGTSGNTGELFF. DNA of the CDR3: TGTGCCAGCGGGACTAGTGGAAACACCGGGGAGCTGTTTTTT.

The chain uses TRBV10-3 and TRBJ2-7; 11 positions agree with TRBD1. In germline, CDR1 is ENHRY, CDR2 SYGVKD. The CDR3 has 14 amino acids. Unmatched junction bases numbered 8, after V lost 10 bases and J lost 3 bases. The CDR3 DNA reads as TGTGCCACAGGCCCGGGGACAGGGGGCTACGAGCAGTACTTC. Encoded protein: CATGPGTGGYEQYF.

This clone was recorded once. The chain employs TRBV5-4 and TRBJ2-1; no reliable D call. Germline loops: CDR1 SGHNT, CDR2 YYREEE (reference sequence). The CDR3 consists of 13 residues. The V end lost 0 bases, the J end lost 6 bases, and 7 bases lay between the germline ends. CDR3 region: CASSLVTFNEQFF. The CDR3 coding sequence is TGTGCCAGCAGCTTGGTGACTTTCAATGAGCAGTTCTTC.

The V gene is TRBV4-1, the J gene TRBJ2-3; 8 positions agree with TRBD1. The trim removed 4 bases at V and 2 bases at J, leaving 8 bases unmatched. The CDR3 runs to 16 residues. Germline CDR1 reads MGHRA; CDR2 reads YSYEKL. CDR3 DNA sequence: TGCGCCAGCAGCCGAGACCGACAGGGGTCCACAGATACGCAGTATTTT. Translating it yields CASSRDRQGSTDTQYF.

This chain joins TRBV10-3 and TRBJ2-1, with D possibly being TRBD2 (6 bases). Germline CDR1 ENHRY, CDR2 SYGVKD. This CDR3 contains 14 residues. Trimming cost V 5 bases and J 2 bases, with 10 bases left between them. The CDR3 spells CAISRDLAYNEQFF. As DNA, the CDR3 is TGTGCCATCAGTCGGGACTTAGCCTACAATGAGCAGTTCTTC.

J is TRBJ2-7 and V is TRBV2; TRBD2 matches 7 bases. V shed 8 bases and J 0 bases; nucleotides not matched to a gene: 7. This CDR3 region has 14 residues. Germline-derived CDR1 and CDR2 are SNHLY and FYNNEI. The CDR3 nucleotides are TGTGCCAGCCGTGCGGGACTATACTCCTACGAGCAGTACTTC. Encoded protein: CASRAGLYSYEQYF. Combining the CDR3 with reference TRBV2 and TRBJ2-7 gives the whole variable domain EPEVTQTPSHQVTQMGQEVILRCVPISNHLYFYWYRQILGQKVEFLVSFYNNEISEKSEIFDDQFSVERPDGSNFTLKIRSTKLEDSAMYFCASRAGLYSYEQYFGPGTRLTVT.

This chain uses TRBV19 with TRBJ2-6; 9 nucleotides agree with TRBD2. The CDR3 is 19 residues long. Germline CDR1 is LNHDA and CDR2 is SQIVND (reference sequence). J lost 3 bases, V lost 0 bases, and 9 bases had no gene match. CDR3 nucleotides: TGTGCCAGTAGTATAGATTCCCCTAGCGGGACGGGTGGGGCCAACGTCCTGACTTTC. It translates to CASSIDSPSGTGGANVLTF.

The V and J genes are TRBV6-5 and TRBJ2-1, with a tentative D call TRBD2 (6 bases). This CDR3 has 12 residues. The ends were cut back, 9 bases at V and 3 bases at J, with 9 bases in the middle. CDR1 is MNHEY, CDR2 SVGAGI, per germline. CDR3 in DNA: TGTGCCAGAGGAGGGTTCTACAATGAGCAGTTCTTC. The encoded protein is CARGGFYNEQFF.

In this sample, this clone turned up once. This rearrangement joins TRBV7-2 to TRBJ1-3; no clear D. Trimming took off 5 bases at V and 5 bases at J, with 10 bases between the two ends. The V gene's germline CDR1 is SGHTA and CDR2 FQGNSA. CDR3 length: 13 residues. CDR3 sequence reads: CASSTDIRNTIYF. The CDR3 nucleotides are TGTGCCAGCAGCACAGACATCAGAAACACCATATATTTT.

This sequence joins TRBV3-1 (or the pseudogene TRBV3-2) and TRBJ2-2; 13 bases align to TRBD2. This CDR3 has 18 residues. Germline V lookup: CDR1 LGHDT, CDR2 YNNKEL (reference sequence). Unmatched junction bases numbered 6, after V lost 4 bases and J lost 1 base. CDR3 in DNA: TGTGCCAGCAGCCTTTGGACTAGCGGGAGAATGAACACCGGGGAGCTGTTTTTT. It encodes CASSLWTSGRMNTGELFF.